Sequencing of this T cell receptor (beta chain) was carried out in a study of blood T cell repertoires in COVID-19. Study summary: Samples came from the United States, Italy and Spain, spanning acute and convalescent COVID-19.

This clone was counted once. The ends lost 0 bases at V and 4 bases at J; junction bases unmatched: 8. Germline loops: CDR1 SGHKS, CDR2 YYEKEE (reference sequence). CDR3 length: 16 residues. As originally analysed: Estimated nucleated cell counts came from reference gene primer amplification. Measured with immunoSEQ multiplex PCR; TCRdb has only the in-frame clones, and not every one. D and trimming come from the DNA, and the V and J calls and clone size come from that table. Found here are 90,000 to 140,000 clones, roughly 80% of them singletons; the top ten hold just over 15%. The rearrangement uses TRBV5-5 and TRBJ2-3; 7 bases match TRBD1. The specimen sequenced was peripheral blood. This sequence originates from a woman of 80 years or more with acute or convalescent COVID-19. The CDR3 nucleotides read TGTGCCAGCAGCTTGGGTCCCAGGGGGATGGCAGATACGCAGTATTTT. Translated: CASSLGPRGMADTQYF.